This TCR beta chain was profiled in a study of cytomegalovirus exposure and HLA in healthy donors (dated by TCRdb to the late 2010s). With regard to the full study: In an earlier analysis of 587 of the donors, 276 Gb of sequence data and 95 million to 130 million unique TCR beta sequences from 180 million or so T cells were reported. Donor age, sex, ethnicity and CMV serostatus were compiled alongside the repertoire data. Class I and class II HLA loci were covered by the typing at four-digit resolution. The study aimed to test whether cataloging public T cell receptors could reveal signatures of past pathogen exposure. The study used immunosequencing to profile the T cell repertoires of hundreds of subjects and linked those repertoires to cytomegalovirus serostatus. An early release covering more than 500 HLA-typed donors comprised approximately 290 gigabases of sequencing data and tens of millions of unique TCR sequences. The number of donors typed differed by locus, with about 620-630 for A, B, C, DRB1 and DQB1, over 500 for DQA1, 606 for DPA1, and approximately 470 for DPB1. Of the 300 to 450 genotyped donors, 81% were placed in the genetic ancestry cluster associated with self-reported Caucasian donors. An earlier analysis of some 600 of the donors applied high-throughput TCR beta sequencing to assess whether each TCR beta V gene segment acted as functional or pseudogenic. To predict cytomegalovirus infection status, the study brought together high-throughput TCR immunosequencing, statistical association of individual TCRs with disease status, and machine learning. Besides the first cohort of approximately 710 subjects, a separate validation cohort made up of around 120 different subjects was used. A later genetic analysis used genome-wide SNP genotypes for 398 of the 666 donors, treating that subset as a discovery cohort. On average, approximately 250,000 unique TCR beta nucleotide sequences were sequenced per donor among 300 to 500 genotyped donors of the cohort, with roughly 20% of those sequences being non-productive. All discovery cohort repertoires had been generated on a single sequencing platform. The later analysis used no new phenotypic data to find candidate immune exposures, relying instead on TCR beta sequences and their occurrence across donors. To study patterns of TCR occurrence, a later analysis re-analyzed previously published TCR beta repertoires from around 670 donors and added high-resolution HLA genotyping. Several DR-DQ haplotypes were handled as single units for association and clustering, since linkage in the cohort was strong. What the authors observed across the whole study: The authors suggested that the approach could potentially be extended to other disease states and immunological phenotypes. A later genetic analysis associated a missense DCLRE1C variant with V-gene and J-gene trimming of TCR beta chains, and an independent cohort replicated the association. Several of the top co-occurrence clusters appeared to be linked to parvovirus B19, influenza, CMV and Epstein-Barr virus, according to a later analysis. Because the 87-base-pair reads could not distinguish some IMGT-functional V segments, including TRBV6-2 and TRBV6-3, those segments were excluded. The study listed 150 to 200 TCR beta chains as associated with cytomegalovirus. Compared with the approximately 700-donor mean, donors in an Asian-associated ancestry cluster had fewer N-insertions in productive TCRs, according to a later genetic analysis. Three of the identified cytomegalovirus-associated TCR beta chains were confirmed in vitro to be specific for cytomegalovirus antigens. The classifier was reported to diagnose cytomegalovirus status with high specificity and sensitivity in both the original and validation cohorts. Most CMV-associated TCR beta chains appeared to be HLA-restricted in a later analysis, and the HLA associations seemed to be driven largely by CMV exposure. Roughly uniform sequencing depth across donors was assumed in presence/absence analyses, although this assumption may not hold. Because some donors lacked HLA typing at each locus, the association tests relied only on the typed subset. Assigning TCR associations to individual alleles was difficult when HLA alleles, especially DR and DQ, strongly co-occurred. A later analysis associated 17,000 or so TCR beta sequences with specific HLA alleles at a false discovery rate of 0.05. The sequencing pipeline was judged likely to have produced a cluster of highly shared sequence variants as a technical artifact. In a later analysis, TCR association rates were found to vary across HLA loci, with the most associated TCRs seen for DRB1 alleles and the fewest for HLA-C alleles. Linkage disequilibrium might explain the correlated functional status among segregating V segments, but an unknown experimental factor could not be excluded. In a later analysis, HLA-associated TCR beta chains showed more clonal expansion and lower generation probabilities than non-associated chains that were equally common. Most TCR sequences were observed very rarely across donors, whereas some public TCRs were present in many individuals. This cohort had only TCR beta chains sequenced, and the lack of alpha or paired-chain data limited which features could be detected. Because counts were too low, under 20 rarely observed V segments, including chromosome 9 orphons, were left out of the earlier analysis of 587 of the donors. The only immune exposure information available for the cohort was CMV serostatus. In an earlier analysis of about 600 of the donors, most TCR beta V segments appeared in productive rearrangements about 87% or about 30% of the time, broadly matching IMGT annotations. A further reported finding was that TCR beta sequences accurately predicted the HLA-A and HLA-B alleles for most subjects in the first cohort.

For this clone: The antigen it recognizes is unknown. Within one base of it there is no much larger clone, and no base qualities were kept.

Libraries were constructed by the immunoSEQ multiplex PCR assay. The multiplex PCR relied on a mix of 60 forward primers for TCR Vbeta segments and 13 reverse primers for TCR Jbeta segments. The CDR3 region of rearranged TCR beta genes was amplified from genomic DNA by a multiplex PCR assay. The Illumina HiSeq System was used to sequence the amplified TCR beta libraries as 87-base-pair reads. From the authors' description of their analysis: A later analysis tallied around 82 million unique TCR beta chains across the 666 repertoires, and about 12 million of those chains were shared by two or more donors. A nearest-neighbor algorithm error-corrected the raw reads and collapsed the reads into unique sequences, merging closely related sequences to remove PCR and sequencing errors. CDR3 sequences were aligned to IMGT reference sequences to assign V, D and J gene segments. Each retained sequence needed at least a six-nucleotide match to both a V gene segment and a J gene segment. A rearrangement counted as productive if the CDR3 had no stop codons and remained in frame with V and J, and every other rearrangement counted as non-productive. Following IMGT convention, CDR3 was defined as the stretch from the second conserved V-encoded cysteine to the conserved J-encoded phenylalanine. Sequences without an unambiguous match to a single V gene segment were excluded from the earlier analysis of approximately 600 of the donors. In an earlier analysis of 450 to 700 of the donors, V segments were called functional above 56.7% productive rearrangements and were called segregating when the between-donor standard deviation exceeded 5%. A statistical classification framework was built for diagnosing cytomegalovirus status from the catalog of TCR beta chain sequences. A later analysis assigned V and J genes by comparing TCR nucleotide sequences with IMGT/GENE-DB human TR gene sequences. The TCRdist pipeline was used in a later analysis to assign CDR3 sequences and most-parsimonious VDJ recombination scenarios. A later analysis defined each TCR beta chain by its CDR3 amino acid sequence plus V-gene family, and excluded reads lacking a unique V-gene family. To address suspected cross-contamination and a sequencing artifact, a later analysis removed 550 to 750 highly shared, low-generation-probability nucleotide sequences. In a later analysis, a clonal expansion index for each public chain was calculated from normalized within-repertoire ranks of inferred template counts. Generation probabilities in a later analysis came from a VDJ recombination model fitted to out-of-frame rearrangements, and those results were checked against IGoR. A later analysis scored TCR-TCR, TCR-HLA and TCR-CMV co-occurrence with hypergeometric tests, applying a repertoire-size bias correction to TCR pairs. To estimate false discovery rates, a later analysis permuted the HLA or CMV assignments 20 times. In a later analysis, co-occurring TCRs were grouped using DBSCAN, with TCRdist sequence similarity added in when clustering inside HLA-allele-positive subsets. Repertoires with fewer than 30,000 or more than 120,000 public chains were left out of co-occurrence clustering, as were four to six repertoires with anomalous nucleotide sharing. The clones in this table, taken by TCRdb from immuneACCESS, are in-frame only. Not every clone is retained; where verified, under half of the shortfall comes from an unresolved V gene, and the cause of the rest is unknown. The V and J calls and clone size come from that table; D and trimming were worked out from the DNA. For this sample the table gives some 110,000 clones, of which more than 60% were detected only once. The top ten constitute about 5% of the sample.

The cohort consisted of approximately 690 healthy bone marrow donors. At the time of sampling, every cohort member was nominally healthy, though immune exposures that went unrecorded were likely present. The donor tested CMV seronegative and was one of the 352 seronegative cohort members. A peripheral blood sample was provided by each donor, and peripheral blood mononuclear cells were used for TCR beta sequencing. The Qiagen DNeasy Blood Extraction Kit was used to extract genomic DNA from the blood cell samples. Taken from the germline V gene (reference sequence), the CDR1 and CDR2 loops are MNHEY and SMNVEV. At the junction V is shortened by 0 bases and J by 4 bases; bases outside the gene matches: 7. Taken from cysteine to phenylalanine, the CDR3 has 17 residues. Of the read, only the CDR3 DNA is kept; its 51 bases are in frame from base 1.

Sequenced input: PBMCs. The TCR was taken from a male donor in good health and CMV-seronegative. The chain is encoded by TRBV27 joined to TRBJ2-1, with TRBD2 matching 9 junction bases. The nucleotides read TGTGCCAGCAGTTTATCGTGGCGGGAGGGCCTGTACAATGAGCAGTTCTTC. This yields the protein CASSLSWREGLYNEQFF.